This T cell receptor (beta chain) comes out of a study of control samples from healthy donors and cancer patients. The CDR3 covers 16 residues. CDR1 LGHNA and CDR2 YSLEER come from the germline V gene. The V and J ends lost 0 bases and 1 base respectively, with 11 bases between them. This clone was found a few times. TCRdb's table, derived via immunoSEQ multiplex PCR, lists solely in-frame clones and lacks some. The data hold tens of thousands of clones, with approximately 90% observed a single time. Sequenced: PBMCs. The rearrangement links TRBV4-3 to TRBJ2-3; D remains ambiguous. This sequence was found in a man younger than 45 with colorectal cancer. Here the CDR3 reads CASSQDRRRGTDTQYF. CDR3 DNA: TGCGCCAGCAGCCAAGATAGGCGAAGGGGCACAGATACGCAGTATTTT.